This T cell receptor beta chain stems from a study of technical replicates of blood from a handful of donors. V was clipped by 1 base and J by 7 bases; unmatched bases: 11. The CDR3 is 17 residues long. Germline V gives CDR1 LGHNA, CDR2 YSLEER. The assay was immunoSEQ multiplex PCR, and TCRdb's table has in-frame clones only and misses some. Found here are 70,000 to 85,000 clones, roughly 90% of them singletons; the top ten hold under 0.45%. The rearrangement links TRBV4-3 to TRBJ2-1; 9 bases match TRBD1. This clonotype was sampled from a human donor in good health. The source material was T cells isolated from PBMCs. The CDR3 spells CASSQAAGTGIGNEQFF. In DNA, the CDR3 is TGCGCCAGCAGCCAAGCGGCGGGGACAGGGATAGGGAATGAGCAGTTCTTC.